A single sample gave rise to the 15 T cell receptor beta chains below, sequenced in a study of regulatory T cells in long-lasting Graves disease. The time point denotes: newly diagnosed GD, antithyroid drugs for less than 3 months. RNA extracted from PBMCs served as the sequencing template. The TCR beta library used iRepertoire HTBI primers with Arm-PCR amplification of CDR3. TCRdb independently ran MiXCR on the multiplex PCR reads; one entry per CDR3 protein. The sample lists more than 300,000 distinct CDR3 sequences; 15% to 20% were seen once. The data were also submitted as part of a second study, on T cells in Graves' hyperthyroidism and ophthalmopathy.

This specimen was peripheral blood mononuclear cells (PBMCs), taken at new diagnosis, from a patient treated with antithyroid drugs. The receptors originated from a woman under 30 with Graves disease.

Many counts were recorded for this clonotype. This chain connects TRBV7-2 to TRBJ1-2; weak D call: TRBD1 (5 bases). The V gene's germline CDR1 is SGHTA and CDR2 FQGNSA. The CDR3 has 11 amino acids. V was shortened by 5 bases and J by 8 bases, with 9 bases between the two germline ends. The DNA for the CDR3 is TGTGCCAGCAGCGCTCAGGGAGGCTACACCTTC. It specifies CASSAQGGYTF.

This clonotype was counted between two and nine times. This may be a read error: a much more frequent sequence differs by one nucleotide. The rearrangement links TRBV11-2 to TRBJ2-4; D perhaps matches TRBD1 (5 bases). There are 15 residues in the CDR3. The germline V gene has CDR1 SGHAT and CDR2 FQNNGV. V was pared by 11 bases and J by 1 base, with 18 bases between. The CDR3 DNA reads TGTGCCTGCATCGGACATCGACGGGCCAAAAACATTCAGTACTTC. As protein: CACIGHRRAKNIQYF.

This clonotype was seen ten or more times. V and J are TRBV20-1 and TRBJ1-5; maybe TRBD1 (5 bases). The germline CDR1 and CDR2 sequences are DFQATT and SNEGSKA (reference sequence). The length of the CDR3 is 14 residues. Trimming removed 1 base from V and 1 base from J, with 8 bases in between. The CDR3 bases are TGCAGTGCTAGAGGCGGGACGAGCAATCAGCCCCAGCATTTT. Translation: CSARGGTSNQPQHF.

Ten or more counts support this clonotype. The chain combines TRBV15 with TRBJ2-5; TRBD2 might be the D (5 bases). This CDR3 has 15 residues. The germline V gene has CDR1 LNHNV and CDR2 YYDKDF (reference sequence). Trimming cost V 1 base and J 1 base, with 10 bases left between them. CDR3: CATSRGGPSQETQYF. The CDR3 DNA follows: TGTGCCACCAGCAGAGGAGGGCCCTCCCAAGAGACCCAGTACTTC.

This clonotype has a handful of counts. This chain links TRBV20-1 with TRBJ2-7; D perhaps matches TRBD1 (6 bases). CDR1 is DFQATT, CDR2 SNEGSKA, per germline (reference sequence). Trimming stripped 5 bases from V and 2 bases from J, with 16 bases between. The CDR3 is 14 residues long. DNA for the CDR3: TGCAGTGCTCGCCCTGGTCAGGGGACCTACGAGCAGTACTTC. Translation: CSARPGQGTYEQYF.

Only a few counts were recorded for this clonotype. The V call is TRBV15, the J call TRBJ2-2; D possibly corresponds to TRBD1 (6 bases). The CDR3 spans 16 residues. The V end lost 5 bases, the J end lost 0 bases, and 13 bases lay between the germline ends. CDR1 and CDR2 from the germline V gene are LNHNV and YYDKDF (reference sequence). DNA of the CDR3: TGTGCCACCAGCCCTTACAGGGTGGCGAACACCGGGGAGCTGTTTTTT. It encodes CATSPYRVANTGELFF.

This clonotype was seen many times. This chain connects TRBV27 to TRBJ2-7, with D unclear. V was cut by 2 bases and J by 2 bases, with 16 bases left in between. This CDR3 comprises 16 residues. Germline CDR1 reads MNHEY; CDR2 reads SMNVEV (reference sequence). CDR3 sequence (DNA): TGTGCCAGCAGTTTAAAAGGCCTCGGCGGAACCTACGAGCAGTACTTC. Its translation is CASSLKGLGGTYEQYF.

The V call is TRBV28, the J call TRBJ1-5; a weak D match, TRBD1 (5 bases). Trimming stripped 6 bases from V and 9 bases from J, with 15 bases between. This CDR3 has 13 amino acids. The germline V gene has CDR1 MDHEN and CDR2 SYDVKM. CDR3 DNA: TGTGCCAGCAGAGGGACCGCCTTTGGGCCCCAGCATTTT. Translating gives CASRGTAFGPQHF.

The chain joins TRBV6-1 to TRBJ2-1; 10 nucleotides line up with TRBD2. The J segment lost 7 bases and the V segment lost 11 bases, leaving 11 bases of the junction unmatched. Germline CDR1 MNHNS, CDR2 SASEGT. The CDR3 sequence is 14 residues long. CDR3 bases: TGTGCCCGAGAGAGCGGGGGGGCCTTAAATGAGCAGTTCTTC. Translated: CARESGGALNEQFF.

This clonotype was observed at least ten times. V and J are TRBV27 and TRBJ2-7, with D perhaps assigned TRBD1 or TRBD2 (5 bases each). This CDR3 is 13 amino acids long. Trimming removed 4 bases from V and 1 base from J, with 8 bases in between. Germline V lookup: CDR1 MNHEY, CDR2 SMNVEV (reference sequence). The CDR3 reads CASSWDGSYEQYF. CDR3 DNA: TGTGCCAGCAGTTGGGACGGTTCCTACGAGCAGTACTTC.

The chain combines TRBV19 with TRBJ2-7; 7 bases agree with TRBD2. Germline V CDR1 and CDR2: LNHDA, SQIVND (reference sequence). The CDR3 loop spans 15 amino acids. With 5 bases clipped from V and 1 base from J, the junction kept 8 bases outside the gene matches. For the CDR3, the DNA is TGTGCCAGTAGTCTTCTAGCGGAGATATCCTACGAGCAGTACTTC. Its translation: CASSLLAEISYEQYF.

Note on this clonotype: Possible read error: a much larger clone is one base away. The rearrangement links TRBV20-1 to TRBJ2-4; unclear D gene. Germline V gene data show CDR1 as DFQATT and CDR2 as SNEGSKA (reference sequence). CDR3 length: 17 amino acids. Trimming removed 1 base at V and 13 bases at J, with 29 bases between. In DNA form, the CDR3 reads TGCAGTGCTAGAGGGAACCAAGCCGGTAGCTCCTACAATGAGCAGTACTTC. Amino acids: CSARGNQAGSSYNEQYF.

This clonotype was found many times. CDR3 in amino acids: CASSRPRPSTGELFF. In DNA, the CDR3 is TGTGCCAGCAGCCGCCCGCGTCCCTCTACCGGGGAGCTGTTTTTT. This rearrangement joins TRBV7-2 to TRBJ2-2; unclear D gene. The CDR3 has 15 residues. Trimming removed 5 bases from V and 5 bases from J, with 15 bases in between. CDR1 and CDR2 from the germline V gene are SGHTA and FQGNSA.

This clonotype was counted at least ten times. CDR3 amino acids: CAWTSGGLAYNEQFF. The CDR3 region has the DNA TGTGCCTGGACATCTGGAGGACTAGCGTACAATGAGCAGTTCTTC. The chain couples TRBV30 to TRBJ2-1; TRBD2 matches at 9 bases. V lost 4 bases, J lost 4 bases, and 8 bases stayed unmatched. CDR1 is GTSNPN, CDR2 SVGIG, per germline (reference sequence). This CDR3 region has 15 residues. The full variable domain, completed using reference TRBV30 and TRBJ2-1, is SQTIHQWPATLVQPVGSPLSLECTVEGTSNPNLYWYRQAAGRGLQLLFYSVGIGQISSEVPQNLSASRPQDRQFILSSKKLLLSDSGFYLCAWTSGGLAYNEQFFGPGTRLTVL.

This clonotype was found many times. The gene calls are TRBV7-2 and TRBJ2-1; 11 nucleotides align to TRBD2. This CDR3 is 15 amino acids long. Germline V gene data show CDR1 as SGHTA and CDR2 as FQGNSA. Losses at the gene ends were 5 bases for V and 8 bases for J; bases not matched to a gene: 8. The CDR3 DNA reads as TGTGCCAGCAGCGACCTGGGACTAGCGGTCTATGAGCAGTTCTTC. It translates to CASSDLGLAVYEQFF.